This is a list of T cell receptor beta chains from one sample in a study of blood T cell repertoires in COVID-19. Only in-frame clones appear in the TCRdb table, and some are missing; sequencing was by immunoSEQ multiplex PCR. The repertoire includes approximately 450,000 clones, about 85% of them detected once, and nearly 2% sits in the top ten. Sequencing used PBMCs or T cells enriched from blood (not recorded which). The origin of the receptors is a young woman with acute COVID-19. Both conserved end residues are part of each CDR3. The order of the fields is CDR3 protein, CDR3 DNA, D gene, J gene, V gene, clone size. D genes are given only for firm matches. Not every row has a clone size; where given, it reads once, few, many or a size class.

cdr3_aa: CASRGNGRGPNTIYF
cdr3_nt: TGCGCCAGCAGGGGAAACGGAAGAGGGCCCAACACCATATATTTT
d_call: .
j_call: TRBJ1-3
v_call: TRBV5-1
clone_size: .

cdr3_aa: CAWSRQGYSNQPQHF
cdr3_nt: TGTGCCTGGAGCAGACAGGGTTATAGCAATCAGCCCCAGCATTTT
d_call: TRBD1
j_call: TRBJ1-5
v_call: TRBV30
clone_size: .

cdr3_aa: CASSFRGAHGYTF
cdr3_nt: TGTGCCAGCAGCTTCCGGGGGGCGCATGGCTACACCTTC
d_call: .
j_call: TRBJ1-2
v_call: TRBV11-2
clone_size: once

cdr3_aa: CASSPTRGNTEAFF
cdr3_nt: TGTGCCAGCAGCCCCACCCGGGGAAACACTGAAGCTTTCTTT
d_call: .
j_call: TRBJ1-1
v_call: TRBV11-2
clone_size: .

cdr3_aa: CASSYSRQTYQETQYF
cdr3_nt: TGTGCCAGCAGTTACTCGAGACAGACGTACCAAGAGACCCAGTACTTC
d_call: .
j_call: TRBJ2-5
v_call: TRBV6-5
clone_size: .

cdr3_aa: CASSYSTILETQYF
cdr3_nt: TGTGCCAGCAGTTATTCGACTATACTAGAGACCCAGTACTTC
d_call: .
j_call: TRBJ2-5
v_call: TRBV6-5
clone_size: .

cdr3_aa: CASSRRGDGNQPQHF
cdr3_nt: TGTGCCAGCAGCCGTCGGGGAGACGGCAATCAGCCCCAGCATTTT
d_call: .
j_call: TRBJ1-5
v_call: TRBV3-1/TRBV3-2
clone_size: .

cdr3_aa: CASSKAYKKTGNYGYTF
cdr3_nt: TGTGCCAGCAGCAAAGCATATAAAAAAACAGGGAACTATGGCTACACCTTC
d_call: .
j_call: TRBJ1-2
v_call: TRBV21-1
clone_size: .

cdr3_aa: CASSLEVGGTSYNEQFF
cdr3_nt: TGTGCCAGCAGCTTAGAGGTGGGAGGGACGTCCTACAATGAGCAGTTCTTC
d_call: TRBD2
j_call: TRBJ2-1
v_call: TRBV7-7
clone_size: .

cdr3_aa: CASSPKTGNYGYTF
cdr3_nt: TGTGCCAGCTCACCGAAGACAGGGAACTATGGCTACACCTTC
d_call: TRBD1
j_call: TRBJ1-2
v_call: TRBV18
clone_size: .

cdr3_aa: CATQGVANEKLFF
cdr3_nt: TGTGCCACGCAGGGGGTGGCTAATGAAAAACTGTTTTTT
d_call: TRBD1
j_call: TRBJ1-4
v_call: TRBV6-5
clone_size: .

cdr3_aa: CASSRILTSAYNEQFF
cdr3_nt: TGTGCCAGCAGTCGTATACTTACTAGCGCCTACAATGAGCAGTTCTTC
d_call: TRBD2
j_call: TRBJ2-1
v_call: TRBV28
clone_size: .

cdr3_aa: CASSPVPDSPLQETQYF
cdr3_nt: TGTGCCAGCAGCCCCGTCCCGGACAGCCCTCTACAAGAGACCCAGTACTTC
d_call: .
j_call: TRBJ2-5
v_call: TRBV7-8
clone_size: .

cdr3_aa: CASSLLSATNEKLFF
cdr3_nt: TGTGCCAGCAGCCTTTTATCGGCAACTAATGAAAAACTGTTTTTT
d_call: .
j_call: TRBJ1-4
v_call: TRBV27
clone_size: .

cdr3_aa: CSVGESPGQRRYEQYF
cdr3_nt: TGCAGCGTTGGGGAGTCCCCGGGACAGAGGCGCTACGAGCAGTACTTC
d_call: TRBD1
j_call: TRBJ2-7
v_call: TRBV29-1
clone_size: .

cdr3_aa: CASSPPGRGGPETQYF
cdr3_nt: TGTGCCAGCAGCCCCCCCGGGCGGGGGGGCCCGGAGACCCAGTACTTC
d_call: TRBD2
j_call: TRBJ2-5
v_call: TRBV14
clone_size: .

cdr3_aa: CASSPPGGGSLSGNTIYF
cdr3_nt: TGTGCCAGCTCACCACCGGGCGGGGGTAGCCTCTCTGGAAACACCATATATTTT
d_call: .
j_call: TRBJ1-3
v_call: TRBV18
clone_size: .

cdr3_aa: CASSSGRDGELFF
cdr3_nt: TGTGCCAGCTCCTCAGGGAGGGACGGGGAGCTGTTTTTT
d_call: TRBD2
j_call: TRBJ2-2
v_call: TRBV14
clone_size: .

cdr3_aa: CASSVGGEDTQYF
cdr3_nt: TGTGCCAGCAGCGTAGGCGGGGAAGATACGCAGTATTTT
d_call: .
j_call: TRBJ2-3
v_call: TRBV9
clone_size: .

cdr3_aa: CASSLGGGEGTQYF
cdr3_nt: TGTGCCAGCAGCTTAGGTGGAGGGGAAGGGACCCAGTACTTC
d_call: .
j_call: TRBJ2-5
v_call: TRBV11-2
clone_size: few

cdr3_aa: CASSVGDIYGYTF
cdr3_nt: TGTGCCAGCAGCGTAGGGGACATCTATGGCTACACCTTC
d_call: .
j_call: TRBJ1-2
v_call: TRBV9
clone_size: .

cdr3_aa: CASSLMGTGRWEQYF
cdr3_nt: TGTGCCAGCAGCCTCATGGGGACAGGGAGATGGGAGCAGTACTTC
d_call: TRBD1
j_call: TRBJ2-7
v_call: TRBV7-9
clone_size: .

cdr3_aa: CASSPTGSGANVLTF
cdr3_nt: TGTGCCAGCAGCCCGACAGGGTCCGGGGCCAACGTCCTGACTTTC
d_call: TRBD1
j_call: TRBJ2-6
v_call: TRBV7-2
clone_size: .

cdr3_aa: CASSMGGGKHGELFF
cdr3_nt: TGTGCCAGTAGTATGGGCGGGGGTAAGCACGGGGAGCTGTTTTTT
d_call: TRBD2
j_call: TRBJ2-2
v_call: TRBV19
clone_size: .

cdr3_aa: CASSAGYYEQYF
cdr3_nt: TGCGCCAGCAGTGCCGGTTACTACGAGCAGTACTTC
d_call: .
j_call: TRBJ2-7
v_call: TRBV10-2
clone_size: .

cdr3_aa: CASSETQGWEQYF
cdr3_nt: TGTGCCAGCAGTGAAACGCAGGGTTGGGAGCAGTACTTC
d_call: .
j_call: TRBJ2-7
v_call: TRBV2
clone_size: .

cdr3_aa: CASRGQVGNNEQFF
cdr3_nt: TGTGCCAGCAGGGGACAGGTTGGAAACAATGAGCAGTTCTTC
d_call: TRBD1
j_call: TRBJ2-1
v_call: TRBV7-3
clone_size: .

cdr3_aa: CASSPTSGLTYEQYF
cdr3_nt: TGTGCCAGCAGCCCGACTAGCGGGCTCACCTACGAGCAGTACTTC
d_call: TRBD2
j_call: TRBJ2-7
v_call: TRBV7-2
clone_size: .

cdr3_aa: CASSAIGVGYYGYTF
cdr3_nt: TGCGCCAGCAGCGCGATAGGGGTCGGCTACTATGGCTACACCTTC
d_call: .
j_call: TRBJ1-2
v_call: TRBV5-1
clone_size: .

cdr3_aa: CASSQDTGNQPQHF
cdr3_nt: TGTGCCAGCAGCCAAGACACTGGCAATCAGCCCCAGCATTTT
d_call: .
j_call: TRBJ1-5
v_call: TRBV3-1/TRBV3-2
clone_size: .

cdr3_aa: CASSPGTGFDYEQYF
cdr3_nt: TGTGCCAGCAGCCCCGGGACAGGGTTCGACTACGAGCAGTACTTC
d_call: TRBD1
j_call: TRBJ2-7
v_call: TRBV9
clone_size: .

cdr3_aa: CATSGGDRAQTQYF
cdr3_nt: TGTGCCACCAGCGGGGGGGACAGGGCTCAGACCCAGTACTTC
d_call: TRBD1
j_call: TRBJ2-5
v_call: TRBV15
clone_size: .

cdr3_aa: CASSYLGQRNYEQYF
cdr3_nt: TGTGCCAGCAGTTACCTGGGACAGCGAAACTACGAGCAGTACTTC
d_call: TRBD1
j_call: TRBJ2-7
v_call: TRBV6-5
clone_size: .

cdr3_aa: CAWSGQTGMVFDEQFF
cdr3_nt: TGTGCCTGGAGTGGCCAGACAGGGATGGTCTTTGATGAGCAGTTCTTC
d_call: TRBD1
j_call: TRBJ2-1
v_call: TRBV30
clone_size: .

cdr3_aa: CASSRTGTPQPQHF
cdr3_nt: TGTGCCAGCAGTCGGACAGGGACTCCTCAGCCCCAGCATTTT
d_call: TRBD1
j_call: TRBJ1-5
v_call: TRBV6-5
clone_size: .

cdr3_aa: CASSQGTGVYEQYF
cdr3_nt: TGCGCCAGCAGCCAAGGGACAGGGGTTTACGAGCAGTACTTC
d_call: TRBD1
j_call: TRBJ2-7
v_call: TRBV4-3
clone_size: .

cdr3_aa: CASSLREGDSYEQYF
cdr3_nt: TGTGCCAGCAGCTTACGGGAGGGGGACTCCTACGAGCAGTACTTC
d_call: TRBD2
j_call: TRBJ2-7
v_call: TRBV7-8
clone_size: .

cdr3_aa: CASSEGLAEYNEQFF
cdr3_nt: TGTGCCAGCAGCGAGGGACTAGCGGAGTACAATGAGCAGTTCTTC
d_call: .
j_call: TRBJ2-1
v_call: TRBV21-1
clone_size: .

cdr3_aa: CASSALQLPAEAFF
cdr3_nt: TGTGCCAGCAGTGCCCTACAGTTACCCGCTGAAGCTTTCTTT
d_call: .
j_call: TRBJ1-1
v_call: TRBV6-2/TRBV6-3
clone_size: .

cdr3_aa: CASSQMDREAFF
cdr3_nt: TGTGCCAGCAGCCAGATGGACAGAGAAGCTTTCTTT
d_call: .
j_call: TRBJ1-1
v_call: TRBV3-1/TRBV3-2
clone_size: .

cdr3_aa: CASSFILSPGSSYEQYF
cdr3_nt: TGTGCCAGCAGTTTTATTCTCAGCCCAGGCAGCTCCTACGAGCAGTACTTC
d_call: .
j_call: TRBJ2-7
v_call: TRBV28
clone_size: .

cdr3_aa: CASSSGGSGDYGYTF
cdr3_nt: TGTGCCAGCAGTTCCGGGGGTTCTGGTGACTATGGCTACACCTTC
d_call: .
j_call: TRBJ1-2
v_call: TRBV27
clone_size: .

cdr3_aa: CASSFGPSGTYEQYF
cdr3_nt: TGTGCCAGCAGTTTTGGCCCTAGCGGGACTTACGAGCAGTACTTC
d_call: TRBD2
j_call: TRBJ2-7
v_call: TRBV28
clone_size: .

cdr3_aa: CASSLSRTGNSPLHF
cdr3_nt: TGTGCCAGCAGTTTATCGAGAACAGGGAATTCACCCCTCCACTTT
d_call: .
j_call: TRBJ1-6
v_call: TRBV27
clone_size: .

cdr3_aa: CASSHLNGGGAFF
cdr3_nt: TGCGCCAGCAGCCACCTGAACGGCGGCGGAGCTTTCTTT
d_call: .
j_call: TRBJ1-1
v_call: TRBV4-1
clone_size: .

cdr3_aa: CASLPGQGYGYTF
cdr3_nt: TGTGCCAGCCTCCCGGGACAGGGCTATGGCTACACCTTC
d_call: TRBD1
j_call: TRBJ1-2
v_call: TRBV6-5
clone_size: few

cdr3_aa: CAIRAGHNSNQPQHF
cdr3_nt: TGTGCCATCAGAGCAGGACATAATAGCAATCAGCCCCAGCATTTT
d_call: .
j_call: TRBJ1-5
v_call: TRBV10-3
clone_size: .

cdr3_aa: CATSRGRGQGTGELFF
cdr3_nt: TGTGCCACCAGCAGGGGAAGGGGACAGGGCACCGGGGAGCTGTTTTTT
d_call: TRBD1
j_call: TRBJ2-2
v_call: TRBV15
clone_size: .

cdr3_aa: CASSLLAGVYTDTQYF
cdr3_nt: TGTGCCAGCAGTTTATTAGCGGGAGTATACACAGATACGCAGTATTTT
d_call: TRBD2
j_call: TRBJ2-3
v_call: TRBV27
clone_size: .

cdr3_aa: CASSTATGGTYEQYF
cdr3_nt: TGTGCCAGCAGCACGGCTACAGGGGGCACCTACGAGCAGTACTTC
d_call: TRBD1
j_call: TRBJ2-7
v_call: TRBV11-2
clone_size: .